This T cell receptor (beta chain) stems from a study of control samples from healthy donors and cancer patients. After removal of 5 bases from V and 10 bases from J, the junction contained 5 bases not matched to a gene. The germline V gene encodes CDR1 SGHAT and CDR2 FQNNGV. The CDR3 has 14 amino acids. Clones were read by immunoSEQ multiplex PCR, and TCRdb kept only the in-frame ones, dropping some. The repertoire includes 150,000 to 200,000 clones, 75% to 95% of them detected once, and just over 2% sits in the top ten. The genes are TRBV11-2 and TRBJ1-6; 10 positions agree with TRBD1. This clonotype originated in a woman in her thirties or forties in good health. The sequenced material came from blood. Here the CDR3 DNA reads TGTGCCAGCAGCACGACAGGGGGCGAGTCACCCCTCCACTTT. Encoded protein: CASSTTGGESPLHF.